These 31 T cell receptor beta chains share one sample of origin, sequenced in a study of blood T cell repertoires in COVID-19. Sequenced by immunoSEQ multiplex PCR; TCRdb stores in-frame clones only, minus some. Seen here are around 250,000 clones, more than 75% observed once, and the top ten hold around 1.6%. The source material was PBMCs or T cells enriched from blood (not recorded which). The receptors come from a woman in her 50s who had recovered from COVID-19.

This clone was seen only once. The chain couples TRBV27 to TRBJ2-4, with 8 bases fitting TRBD1. Germline V lookup: CDR1 MNHEY, CDR2 SMNVEV (reference sequence). The CDR3 runs to 16 residues. The V segment lost 7 bases and the J segment 0 bases; nucleotides outside the gene matches: 8. Here the CDR3 reads CASKRTGILAKNIQYF. The DNA of the CDR3 is TGTGCCAGCAAACGGACAGGGATTTTAGCCAAAAACATTCAGTACTTC.

This rearrangement joins TRBV6-5 to TRBJ1-5, with D hard to call. Germline V lookup: CDR1 MNHEY, CDR2 SVGAGI. This CDR3 region has 14 residues. The germline V and J ends were trimmed by 0 bases and 5 bases, with 8 bases remaining between them. The CDR3 protein is CASSYSPGDQPQHF. The CDR3 DNA reads TGTGCCAGCAGTTACTCCCCGGGAGATCAGCCCCAGCATTTT.

The chain links TRBV14 to TRBJ2-1; the match to TRBD2 covers 8 bases. CDR3 length: 15 amino acids. Germline CDR1 SGHDN, CDR2 FVKESK. V lost 4 bases and J lost 5; bases outside the gene matches: 7. As DNA, the CDR3 is TGTGCCAGCAGCCCAGCGGGAGTTGGGGACAATGAGCAGTTCTTC. Translating gives CASSPAGVGDNEQFF.

The gene calls are TRBV19 and TRBJ2-1; 11 bases agree with TRBD2. Germline V gene lookup returns CDR1 LNHDA and CDR2 SQIVND (reference sequence). The CDR3 has 15 amino acids. V trimming: 3 bases; J trimming: 9 bases; junction bases outside the gene matches: 7. DNA of the CDR3: TGTGCCAGTAGTATTCTAGCGGGAGGATTGGTTGAGCAGTTCTTC. It translates to CASSILAGGLVEQFF. Variable domain in full (rest from reference TRBV19 and TRBJ2-1): DGGITQSPKYLFRKEGQNVTLSCEQNLNHDAMYWYRQDPGQGLRLIYYSQIVNDFQKGDIAEGYSVSREKKESFPLTVTSAQKNPTAFYLCASSILAGGLVEQFFGPGTRLTVL.

V usage is TRBV5-1 and J usage is TRBJ2-3; 10 positions match TRBD2. CDR1 is SGHRS and CDR2 is YFSETQ in the germline V gene. Trimming cost V 1 base and J 5 bases; bases outside gene matches: 7. CDR3 size: 16 residues. In DNA form, the CDR3 reads TGCGCCAGCAGCTTGACTAGCGGGAAGGCTGGAGATACGCAGTATTTT. Translated: CASSLTSGKAGDTQYF.

The rearrangement uses TRBV4-1 and TRBJ1-1; D is uncertain. Trimming removed 1 base at V and 0 bases at J, with 12 bases between. The germline CDR1 and CDR2 sequences are MGHRA and YSYEKL. The CDR3 length is 16 residues. The CDR3 nucleotides read TGCGCCAGCAGCCAAGGCCCCCGGTTGATGAACACTGAAGCTTTCTTT. It is translated as CASSQGPRLMNTEAFF.

This chain joins TRBV15 and TRBJ2-7, with 7 positions matching TRBD2. CDR3 length: 16 amino acids. Germline assignment: CDR1 LNHNV and CDR2 YYDKDF (reference sequence). V shed 4 bases and J 5 bases; nucleotides not matched to a gene: 14. The CDR3 nucleotides are TGTGCCACCAGCACCGGGGGGACCCTAGTCCGGAACGAGCAGTACTTC. Its protein product is CATSTGGTLVRNEQYF.

The chain has TRBV7-6 and TRBJ1-3, with 7 bases identical to TRBD1. From germline, CDR1 is SGHVS and CDR2 FNYEAQ. The CDR3 loop spans 15 amino acids. The J segment lost 1 base and the V segment lost 3 bases, leaving 3 bases of the junction unmatched. This CDR3 reads CASSFSRGSGNTIYF. The DNA for the CDR3 is TGTGCCAGCAGCTTTTCCAGGGGGTCTGGAAACACCATATATTTT. Complete variable domain (other parts from reference TRBV7-6 and TRBJ1-3): GAGVSQSPRYKVTKRGQDVALRCDPISGHVSLYWYRQALGQGPEFLTYFNYEAQQDKSGLPNDRFSAERPEGSISTLTIQRTEQRDSAMYRCASSFSRGSGNTIYFGEGSWLTVV.

V and J are TRBV3-1 (or the pseudogene TRBV3-2) and TRBJ2-5; 10 bases match TRBD1. CDR1 is LGHDT, CDR2 YNNKEL, per germline (reference sequence). CDR3 length equals 17 residues. J lost 3 bases, V lost 3 bases, and 10 bases had no gene match. CDR3 loop: CASSHWTGGRSEETQYF. The CDR3 coding sequence is TGTGCCAGCAGCCATTGGACAGGGGGTAGAAGTGAAGAGACCCAGTACTTC.

The chain links TRBV28 to TRBJ2-7; 11 bases are shared with TRBD1. The V gene's germline CDR1 is MDHEN and CDR2 SYDVKM. Unmatched junction bases numbered 14, after V lost 5 bases and J lost 5 bases. The CDR3 is made up of 17 amino acids. The DNA for the CDR3 is TGTGCCAGCAGTCCCCTCCCCCGGACAGGGGGCGCGAACGAGCAGTACTTC. It yields the protein CASSPLPRTGGANEQYF.

The J gene is TRBJ1-6, the V gene TRBV11-2; D call uncertain. V dropped 2 bases and J dropped 10 bases, with 12 bases sitting between them. CDR1 and CDR2 from the germline V gene are SGHAT and FQNNGV. This CDR3 region has 14 residues. The chain's CDR3 is CASSLTRLESPLHF. CDR3 in DNA: TGTGCCAGCAGCTTAACCAGGCTGGAATCACCCCTCCACTTT.

The V call is TRBV6-5, the J call TRBJ1-1; 8 bases match TRBD1. V lost 6 bases to trimming and J lost 4 bases; unmatched junction nucleotides: 7. The CDR3 runs 14 residues. Germline V CDR1 and CDR2: MNHEY, SVGAGI. In nucleotides, the CDR3 is TGTGCCAGCAGATCCCCAGGGGGCCTCACTGAAGCTTTCTTT. Amino acids: CASRSPGGLTEAFF.

The chain's CDR3 is CASSTYTSHEQFF. For the CDR3, the DNA is TGTGCCAGCAGCACCTACACTAGCCATGAGCAGTTCTTC. The chain carries TRBV7-2 and TRBJ2-1; tentative D call: TRBD2 (6 bases). The CDR3 length is 13 residues. V was cut by 5 bases and J by 8 bases, with 13 bases left in between. Germline V CDR1 and CDR2: SGHTA, FQGNSA.

The rearrangement uses TRBV4-1 and TRBJ1-3; 11 positions match TRBD1. The V segment lost 1 base and the J segment 13 bases; nucleotides outside the gene matches: 9. Germline V lookup: CDR1 MGHRA, CDR2 YSYEKL. CDR3 length equals 15 residues. The CDR3 bases are TGCGCCAGCAGCCAAGGGACAGGGGGCGGTTATAAGATATATTTT. Its protein is CASSQGTGGGYKIYF.

The CDR3 here is CASSRGQGGELFF. DNA for the CDR3: TGTGCCAGCAGCAGAGGACAGGGGGGGGAGCTGTTTTTT. The chain links TRBV5-8 to TRBJ2-2; 9 bases align to TRBD1. This CDR3 comprises 13 residues. V was pared by 4 bases and J by 8 bases, with 3 bases of the junction left unmatched. CDR1 and CDR2 from the germline V gene are SGHTS and YDEGEE. Together with reference TRBV5-8 and TRBJ2-2, the CDR3 gives the full variable domain: EAGVTQSPTHLIKTRGQQATLRCSPISGHTSVYWYQQALGLGLQFLLWYDEGEERNRGNFPPRFSGRQFPNYSSELNVNALELEDSALYLCASSRGQGGELFFGEGSRLTVL.

The chain is built from TRBV7-3 and TRBJ1-4; no definite D call. This CDR3 has 11 residues. Germline V gene lookup returns CDR1 SGHTA and CDR2 FQGTGA. Trimming left V 5 bases short and J 14 bases short, with 12 bases between. CDR3 DNA: TGTGCCAGCAGCCCCGTCTCGGGGCTGTTTTTT. The encoded protein is CASSPVSGLFF.

This chain joins TRBV7-9 and TRBJ2-1, with D maybe TRBD2 (6 bases). V lost 5 bases to trimming and J lost 10 bases, with 24 bases between them. This CDR3 spans 16 amino acids. In germline, CDR1 is SEHNR, CDR2 FQNEAQ (reference sequence). The CDR3 reads CASSPNPGVESLEQFF. The CDR3 DNA sequence: TGTGCCAGCAGCCCCAACCCGGGAGTTGAGAGTTTGGAGCAGTTCTTC.

This chain joins TRBV19 and TRBJ1-6, with TRBD1 as a possible D gene (6 bases). This CDR3 has 13 residues. Deletions cut 5 bases from V and 7 bases from J, with 9 bases between. Looked up from germline, CDR1 is LNHDA and CDR2 is SQIVND (reference sequence). The CDR3 DNA is TGTGCCAGTAGTGACAGGCTCAATTCACCCCTCCACTTT. Its protein product is CASSDRLNSPLHF.

In its sample, this clone was seen once. The chain uses TRBV25-1 and TRBJ2-7; 12 positions agree with TRBD1. Germline CDR1 MGHDK, CDR2 SYGVNS. There are 15 residues in the CDR3. The trim removed 2 bases at V and 7 bases at J, leaving 6 bases unmatched. DNA of the CDR3: TGTGCCAGCAGTGAACGGGGACAGGGGGCGCGGGAGCAGTACTTC. It is translated as CASSERGQGAREQYF.

The rearrangement uses TRBV27 and TRBJ1-4; 10 bases agree with TRBD1. Germline V lookup: CDR1 MNHEY, CDR2 SMNVEV (reference sequence). The CDR3 runs to 12 residues. V was pared by 6 bases and J by 10 bases, with 2 bases of the junction left unmatched. The CDR3 loop reads CASRGTGVKLFF. CDR3 coding DNA: TGTGCCAGCAGGGGGACAGGGGTAAAACTGTTTTTT.

CDR3 nucleotides: TGTGCCAGCAGACCAAGACAGCACACTGAAGCTTTCTTT. Its translation is CASRPRQHTEAFF. This chain connects TRBV6-5 to TRBJ1-1, with D tentatively TRBD1 (5 bases). The V end lost 6 bases, the J end lost 3 bases, and 11 bases lay between the germline ends. Germline-derived CDR1 and CDR2 are MNHEY and SVGAGI. The CDR3 has 13 residues.

V gene TRBV6-6 combines with J gene TRBJ2-7, with 15 positions matching TRBD2. Germline values: CDR1 MNHNY, CDR2 SVGAGI (reference sequence). CDR3 size: 16 residues. V shed 5 bases, J shed 7 bases, and the junction held 9 bases outside the gene matches. The CDR3: CASSTGLAGGPGEQYF. The CDR3 nucleotides are TGTGCCAGCAGTACCGGACTAGCGGGAGGGCCAGGTGAGCAGTACTTC.

The chain employs TRBV28 and TRBJ1-2, with 7 bases fitting TRBD1. The CDR3 covers 15 residues. Trimming removed 1 base from V and 8 bases from J; junction bases left unmatched: 10. Germline V CDR1 and CDR2: MDHEN, SYDVKM. The CDR3 DNA reads TGTGCCAGCAGTTTATCAGGGGGTCCAGGCGCGGGCTACACCTTC. Translation gives CASSLSGGPGAGYTF.

The chain has TRBV10-3 and TRBJ2-3; D is unresolved. Trimming stripped 3 bases from V and 3 bases from J, with 19 bases between. Germline CDR1 reads ENHRY; CDR2 reads SYGVKD. The CDR3 extends over 17 amino acids. In DNA, the CDR3 is TGTGCCATCAGTGACCCCCTAACCCCTGCAGGAACAGATACGCAGTATTTT. Its translation is CAISDPLTPAGTDTQYF.

The chain carries TRBV6-5 and TRBJ2-7; 9 positions match TRBD2. With 2 bases clipped from V and 6 bases from J, the junction kept 5 bases outside the gene matches. Germline V gene sequence: CDR1 MNHEY, CDR2 SVGAGI. The length of the CDR3 is 14 residues. CDR3 residues: CASSYLGLAFEQYF. The DNA of the CDR3 is TGTGCCAGCAGTTACCTAGGACTAGCGTTCGAGCAGTACTTC.

This chain joins TRBV7-2 and TRBJ2-7; D possibly corresponds to TRBD2 (5 bases). Trimming cost V 3 bases and J 6 bases, with 24 bases left between them. The CDR3 contains 17 residues. Germline V lookup: CDR1 SGHTA, CDR2 FQGNSA. CDR3: CASSFPGRGNPRGEQYF. The CDR3 DNA sequence: TGTGCCAGCAGCTTCCCCGGACGTGGTAACCCCCGGGGCGAGCAGTACTTC.

The J gene is TRBJ1-2, the V gene TRBV30; D is unresolved. Trimming cost V 0 bases and J 2 bases, with 10 bases left between them. Germline V gives CDR1 GTSNPN, CDR2 SVGIG (reference sequence). This CDR3 has 14 residues. As DNA, the CDR3 is TGTGCCTGGAGTGTACTTGGAGAGAACTATGGCTACACCTTC. Its translation is CAWSVLGENYGYTF.

The chain recombines TRBV27 with TRBJ2-3; D not resolved. In germline, CDR1 is MNHEY, CDR2 SMNVEV (reference sequence). The CDR3 is made up of 14 amino acids. The V end was cut by 5 bases, the J end by 2 bases, with 11 bases between. The CDR3 region is CASSPPYTTDTQYF. DNA for the CDR3: TGTGCCAGCAGTCCTCCATACACCACAGATACGCAGTATTTT.

The chain links TRBV3-1 (or the pseudogene TRBV3-2) to TRBJ1-2; possibly TRBD1 for D (5 bases). Trimming took 0 bases from V and 4 from J, leaving 12 bases between them. The CDR3 is made up of 15 amino acids. Germline lookup yields CDR1 LGHDT and CDR2 YNNKEL (reference sequence). The CDR3 nucleotides are TGTGCCAGCAGCCAAGATTGGCAGGGAGGCTATGGCTACACCTTC. This codes for CASSQDWQGGYGYTF.

The rearrangement joins TRBV6-5 to TRBJ1-1; D gene ambiguous. The length of the CDR3 is 12 residues. Germline V gene data show CDR1 as MNHEY and CDR2 as SVGAGI. Written as DNA, the CDR3 is TGTGCGACCCGTAGGACTACAACTGAAGCTTTCTTT. It translates to CATRRTTTEAFF.

The chain couples TRBV30 to TRBJ2-1; 11 nucleotides agree with TRBD1. With V trimmed by 5 bases and J by 8 bases, 14 bases remained unmatched. Germline assignment: CDR1 GTSNPN and CDR2 SVGIG (reference sequence). This CDR3 spans 16 amino acids. The CDR3 is CAWGWGTGGRGDEQFF. The CDR3 DNA follows: TGTGCCTGGGGGTGGGGGACAGGGGGTCGAGGCGATGAGCAGTTCTTC.